Below are 13 T cell receptor beta chains sequenced from a single sample in a study of shared clonotypes between healthy human individuals. Here immunoSEQ multiplex PCR was the method, and the copy in TCRdb shows in-frame clones only, minus some. The table records around 2.3 million clones, 90% to 97% of them present only once. The specimen sequenced was naive CD4+ T cells sorted from blood. Subset reported: CD45RA+ positively selected. The source is a man aged 18 to 30 in good health.

This clone is a singleton in its sample. V and J are TRBV2 and TRBJ2-6; D remains ambiguous. The CDR3 totals 16 residues. CDR1 is SNHLY, CDR2 FYNNEI, per germline. Trimming cost V 5 bases and J 0 bases, with 11 bases left between them. The CDR3 protein is CASSLEGSSGANVLTF. As DNA, the CDR3 is TGTGCCAGCAGTCTTGAAGGTAGCTCTGGGGCCAACGTCCTGACTTTC.

This chain joins TRBV28 and TRBJ2-5, with 8 bases fitting TRBD1. Germline V lookup: CDR1 MDHEN, CDR2 SYDVKM. CDR3 size: 15 residues. Trimming removed 6 bases from V and 3 bases from J; junction bases left unmatched: 9. The CDR3 bases are TGTGCCAGCAGCGACCGGGACAGGATTAAAGAGACCCAGTACTTC. Translated, it gives CASSDRDRIKETQYF.

The V and J genes are TRBV10-3 and TRBJ2-1, with 8 bases aligning to TRBD1. This CDR3 is built from 13 residues. The V and J ends lost 6 bases and 8 bases, in that order; junction bases with no gene match: 6. CDR1 is ENHRY and CDR2 is SYGVKD in the germline V gene. The CDR3 region has the DNA TGTGCCATCAGGGGGACGACAGGGGATGAGCAGTTCTTC. The encoded protein is CAIRGTTGDEQFF.

This chain uses TRBV4-1 with TRBJ2-3; 10 nucleotides align to TRBD1. Germline CDR1 reads MGHRA; CDR2 reads YSYEKL. CDR3 length: 16 residues. V was clipped by 5 bases and J by 3 bases; unmatched bases: 8. The CDR3 here is CASSSRQGAGTDTQYF. CDR3 coding DNA: TGCGCCAGCAGCTCAAGACAGGGGGCAGGGACAGATACGCAGTATTTT.

This rearrangement joins TRBV5-1 to TRBJ1-1, with D uncertain. V gave up 2 bases and J gave up 3 bases, with 14 bases separating them. The CDR3 runs 15 residues. Germline V CDR1 and CDR2: SGHRS, YFSETQ. CDR3 in DNA: TGCGCCAGCAGCTTACGCACCGAACCTTACACTGAAGCTTTCTTT. This encodes CASSLRTEPYTEAFF.

The chain carries TRBV15 and TRBJ2-7, with D tentatively TRBD2 (5 bases). Per the germline V gene, CDR1 is LNHNV and CDR2 is YYDKDF (reference sequence). The ends were cut back, 1 base at V and 1 base at J, with 11 bases in the middle. This CDR3 has 15 amino acids. CDR3 loop: CATSRVQPGSYEQYF. CDR3 bases: TGTGCCACCAGCAGAGTTCAACCGGGGTCCTACGAGCAGTACTTC.

The CDR3 loop reads CASTGQNVGYGYTF. CDR3 bases: TGTGCCAGCACCGGACAAAATGTGGGGTATGGCTACACCTTC. The J gene is TRBJ1-2, the V gene TRBV7-9, with D perhaps TRBD1 (5 bases). This CDR3 comprises 14 residues. Trimming pared 7 bases from V and 5 bases from J, leaving 17 bases between. The germline V gene has CDR1 SEHNR and CDR2 FQNEAQ (reference sequence).

The V gene is TRBV4-1, the J gene TRBJ1-3; no clear D. V was pared by 0 bases and J by 0 bases, with 6 bases between. The CDR3 has 15 residues. Germline lookup yields CDR1 MGHRA and CDR2 YSYEKL. CDR3 sequence: CASSQDTASGNTIYF. CDR3 coding DNA: TGCGCCAGCAGCCAAGATACCGCCTCTGGAAACACCATATATTTT.

This clone was recorded only once. DNA of the CDR3: TGTGCCAGCCTGGGACAGGGTACGTTCGATGAGCAGTTCTTC. Translating it yields CASLGQGTFDEQFF. The chain uses TRBV28 and TRBJ2-1; 9 nucleotides agree with TRBD1. The CDR3 is 14 amino acids. V lost 8 bases and J lost 8; bases outside the gene matches: 10. The germline V gene has CDR1 MDHEN and CDR2 SYDVKM.

The genes are TRBV19 and TRBJ2-2; 7 nucleotides line up with TRBD1. The trim removed 0 bases at V and 1 base at J, leaving 2 bases unmatched. CDR3 length: 16 residues. Germline CDR1 is LNHDA and CDR2 is SQIVND (reference sequence). The CDR3, as DNA: TGTGCCAGTAGTATAGAGGGACAGAGGAACACCGGGGAGCTGTTTTTT. Encoded protein: CASSIEGQRNTGELFF.

This sequence joins TRBV6-5 and TRBJ2-7; D not resolved. Per the germline V gene, CDR1 is MNHEY and CDR2 is SVGAGI. V lost 6 bases and J lost 4, with 16 bases in between. This CDR3 has 14 residues. For the CDR3, the DNA is TGTGCCAGCAGCCCGACGGTTTTGAAATACGAGCAGTACTTC. Amino acid sequence: CASSPTVLKYEQYF.

The chain links TRBV5-1 to TRBJ2-1; tentatively, D is TRBD2 (5 bases). V dropped 0 bases and J dropped 10 bases, with 17 bases sitting between them. The germline V gene has CDR1 SGHRS and CDR2 YFSETQ. The CDR3 contains 15 residues. CDR3 protein: CASSLVPDHPGEQFF. CDR3 DNA: TGCGCCAGCAGCTTGGTCCCGGACCACCCGGGGGAGCAGTTCTTC.

The rearrangement uses TRBV15 and TRBJ2-5; TRBD1 matches at 9 bases. Per the germline V gene, CDR1 is LNHNV and CDR2 is YYDKDF (reference sequence). The CDR3 has 18 residues. Unmatched junction bases numbered 14, after V lost 0 bases and J lost 6 bases. In DNA, the CDR3 is TGTGCCACCAGCAGAGATAGTTTAAGGACAGGGGTAGCAAAGACCCAGTACTTC. Translated: CATSRDSLRTGVAKTQYF.